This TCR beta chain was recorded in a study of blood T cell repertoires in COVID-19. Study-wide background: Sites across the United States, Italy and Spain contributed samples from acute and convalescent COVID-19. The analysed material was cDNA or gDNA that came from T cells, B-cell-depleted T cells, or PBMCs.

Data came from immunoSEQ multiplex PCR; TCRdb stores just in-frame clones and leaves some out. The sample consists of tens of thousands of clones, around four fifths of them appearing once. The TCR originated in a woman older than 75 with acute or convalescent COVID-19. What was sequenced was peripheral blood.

CDR3 nucleotide sequence: TGTGCCAGTAGTATAGGGACAGAGAGGGGCTACACCTTC. Amino acid sequence: CASSIGTERGYTF. The V and J genes are TRBV19 and TRBJ1-2; tentatively, D is TRBD1 (6 bases). The V gene's germline CDR1 is LNHDA and CDR2 SQIVND (reference sequence). The CDR3 is 13 amino acids. Trimming stripped 1 base from V and 8 bases from J, with 11 bases between. The full variable domain, completed using reference TRBV19 and TRBJ1-2, is DGGITQSPKYLFRKEGQNVTLSCEQNLNHDAMYWYRQDPGQGLRLIYYSQIVNDFQKGDIAEGYSVSREKKESFPLTVTSAQKNPTAFYLCASSIGTERGYTFGSGTRLTVV.